The T cell receptor beta chain under discussion was sequenced for a study of T-cell reconstitution after alpha-beta-depleted transplantation in children. This clonotype was counted a few times. The authors prepared the TCRbeta library with unique molecular identifiers. TCRdb processed the PCR reads anew with MiXCR; each CDR3 protein has one entry. The sample records about 540,000 distinct CDR3 sequences, around 20% being singletons. V was pared by 2 bases and J by 5 bases, with 15 bases between. Germline-derived CDR1 and CDR2 are GTSNPN and SVGIG (reference sequence). The CDR3 spans 14 residues. The sample here was PBMCs from the stem cell graft donor, taken from the stem cell graft. The rearrangement joins TRBV30 to TRBJ1-2, with D uncertain. This clonotype was obtained from a human donor who donated a stem cell graft to a child with acute lymphoblastic leukemia. The CDR3 bases are TGTGCCTGGAGTAGAAACAGCGATTTTTATGGCTACACCTTC. Residues: CAWSRNSDFYGYTF.